This section outlines one T cell receptor beta chain sequence together with its context. There are many counts of this clonotype. Its antigen is currently not known. Base-call qualities are not available, and no considerably larger clone is one nucleotide away. This record comes from a study of T cells after yellow fever vaccination (dated by TCRdb to between 2018 and 2020). A note on the overall study: The SMART-Seq v4 Ultra Low Input RNA kit was used to prepare libraries from fractions with low cell numbers. Blood was drawn at multiple timepoints before and after primary and secondary immunization, with bulk PBMC replicates and cell subsets isolated. Bulk TCR alpha and beta repertoires were sequenced longitudinally to track T-cell clones before and after primary and booster YFV17D yellow fever vaccination. Two healthy male donors, one aged 18 to 29 and one aged 30 to 40 years, made up the cohort.

The reads were generated on an Illumina NovaSeq 6000. TCR cDNA was synthesized by 5'RACE template switching, through which a universal primer site and unique molecular identifiers were introduced. cDNA synthesis was primed from both the TCR alpha and TCR beta constant segments. Library amplification used two PCR steps, and the second PCR step added sample barcodes and sequencing adapters. Sequencing of the libraries was done on either Illumina HiSeq 2500 (2x100 bp) or NovaSeq (2x150 bp). For the original study's pipeline: Demultiplexing of reads and collapsing into UMI consensus sequences were performed with MIGEC, and V(D)J alignment was carried out with MiXCR. Vaccine-responding clonotypes were defined with edgeR using replicate PBMC samples, requiring FDR below 0.01 and a log2 fold change above 5 up to day 15. Each bulk clonotype was labeled CD4 or CD8 based on which sequenced repertoire, CD4 or CD8, contained the clonotype at higher abundance. TCRdb's own reprocessing of the public reads used fastp at Q25 and MiXCR and kept productive beta chains. Rows matching on CDR3 protein sequence are summarized as one entry with the most common DNA and genes. V and J calls and clone size were set by TCRdb, not the authors. A total of around 320,000 distinct CDR3 sequences appear in this sample, over 8.5% of them only once. The ten largest clones represent 3% to 3.5% of the sample.

Here is what the overall study found, with its caveats: Because abundant contaminating clonotypes from the bulk population could be contained in FACS-sorted repertoires, computational filtering was required. Because the study included only two donors, the extent to which the findings can be generalized is limited. The secondary T-cell response was found to be weaker but faster than the primary response, with a peak reached on day 5 rather than on day 15. A small share of clonotypes was detected in both CD4 and CD8 compartments, with the overlap likely arising from convergent recombination. Most clones expanded after primary vaccination were re-detected after the booster (about 96% of CD4 and approximately 85% of CD8), suggesting broad memory maintenance.

The sample's treatment or condition label, decoded: live attenuated yellow fever vaccine strain. PBMCs were isolated from peripheral blood using a standard Ficoll-Paque protocol. Dynabeads CD4 and CD8 positive selection kits were used to isolate CD4 and CD8 T-cell fractions. RNA was extracted with TriZol from bulk PBMCs, CD4 and CD8 fractions, and dextramer-positive and dextramer-negative fractions. Relative to germline, V is 3 bases shorter and J is 8 bases shorter, with 5 bases between their ends. The CDR3 has 11 amino acids, counting the end cysteine and phenylalanine. The sequence is cut down to CDR3 DNA, 33 bases in frame from base 1. The germline V gene gives CDR1 as SGHTA and CDR2 as FQGNSA.

The clonotype comes from a man between 18 and 29 years old who received the YFV17D yellow fever vaccine. The specimen was CD4+ T cells sorted from PBMCs, collected 45 days after the yellow fever booster vaccination. The rearranged segments are TRBV7-2 and TRBJ2-1; the D gene cannot be resolved reliably. This receptor has the CDR3 CASSFLYEQFF. The DNA reads as follows: TGTGCCAGCAGCTTTCTGTATGAGCAGTTCTTC.